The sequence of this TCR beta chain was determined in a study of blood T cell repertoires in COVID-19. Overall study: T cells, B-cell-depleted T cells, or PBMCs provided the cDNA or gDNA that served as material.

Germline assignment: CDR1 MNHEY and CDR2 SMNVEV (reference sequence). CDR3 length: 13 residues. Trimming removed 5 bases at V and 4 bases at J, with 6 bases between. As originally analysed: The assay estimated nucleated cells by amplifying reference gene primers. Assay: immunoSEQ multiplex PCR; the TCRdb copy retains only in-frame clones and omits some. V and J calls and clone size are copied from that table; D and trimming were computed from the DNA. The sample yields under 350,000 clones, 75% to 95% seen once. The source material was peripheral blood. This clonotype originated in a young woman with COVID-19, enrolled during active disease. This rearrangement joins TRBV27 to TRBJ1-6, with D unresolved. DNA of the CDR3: TGTGCCAGCAGTCGAGAATATAATTCACCCCTCCACTTT. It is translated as CASSREYNSPLHF.